The entry that follows covers one T cell receptor (beta chain) sequence. Its antigen is not known. This entry belongs to a study of type 1 regulatory T cells. In the study overall: T-allo10 is a Tr1-enriched, alloantigen-specific CD4 T cell product made in vitro.

Study-wide findings and caveats: Compared with non-type 1 regulatory T cells, type 1 regulatory T cells showed a more restricted TCR repertoire.

The CDR3 runs 13 residues. V gave up 5 bases and J gave up 10 bases; unmatched junction bases: 6. Germline loops: CDR1 SGHAT, CDR2 FQDESV (reference sequence). TCRdb reprocessed the reads with MiXCR, giving one entry per CDR3 protein. The sample includes about 62,000 distinct CDR3 sequences, roughly two thirds of them seen just once. The clonotype originates from a human donor in good health. Sequenced sample: cultured non-Tr1 T cells, either the whole culture or a sorted T cell fraction (not recorded which). J is TRBJ2-5 and V is TRBV11-1, with 11 bases fitting TRBD2. The CDR3: CASSTRLAGNQYF. The DNA for the CDR3 is TGTGCCAGCAGCACGCGACTAGCGGGAAACCAGTACTTC.